One T cell receptor beta chain is described in this entry. J lost 12 bases, V lost 2 bases, and 6 bases had no gene match. From germline, CDR1 is MDHEN and CDR2 SYDVKM. CDR3 length: 12 residues. The data were taken from a study of blood T cells in healthy people across ages. With a J-beta primer mix and a sample-barcoded 5' primer, a second PCR ran 7 to 11 cycles. TCRdb re-derived calls from the 5' RACE reads in MiXCR, one entry per CDR3 protein. The sample yields about 400,000 distinct CDR3 sequences, roughly half seen once. The source of this sequence is a man aged 55-75 years in good health. This chain uses TRBV28 with TRBJ2-7, with 8 bases fitting TRBD2. Material: blood. The DNA for the CDR3 is TGTGCCAGCAGTTTAGGCACTAGCGGACGGTACTTC. Protein sequence: CASSLGTSGRYF.